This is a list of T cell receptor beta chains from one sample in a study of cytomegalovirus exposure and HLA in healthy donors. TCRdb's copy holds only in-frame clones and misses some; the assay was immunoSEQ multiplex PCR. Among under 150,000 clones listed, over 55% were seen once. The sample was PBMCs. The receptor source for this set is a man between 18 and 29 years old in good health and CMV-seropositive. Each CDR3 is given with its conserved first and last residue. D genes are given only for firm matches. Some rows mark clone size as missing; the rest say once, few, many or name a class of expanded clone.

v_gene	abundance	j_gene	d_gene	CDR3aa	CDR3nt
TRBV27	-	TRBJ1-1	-	CASSSRLTEAFF	TGTGCCAGCAGTTCCCGGTTAACTGAAGCTTTCTTT
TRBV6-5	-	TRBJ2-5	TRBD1	CASRVTGGRQETQYF	TGTGCCAGCAGAGTCACAGGGGGGCGGCAAGAGACCCAGTACTTC
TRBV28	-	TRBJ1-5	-	CASRTPRRDGPSKYSNQPQHF	TGTGCCAGCAGGACCCCAAGGCGGGACGGACCAAGTAAATATAGCAATCAGCCCCAGCATTTT
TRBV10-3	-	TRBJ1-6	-	CAIRLGGDGNSPLHF	TGTGCCATCAGGCTGGGGGGTGACGGTAATTCACCCCTCCACTTT
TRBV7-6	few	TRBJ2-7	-	CASSLTQVSYEQYF	TGTGCCAGCAGCTTAACGCAGGTCTCCTACGAGCAGTACTTC
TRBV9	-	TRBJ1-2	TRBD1	CASSPGQENYGYTF	TGTGCCAGCAGCCCGGGACAGGAGAACTATGGCTACACCTTC
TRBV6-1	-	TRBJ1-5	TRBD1	CASSGSQGHQPQHF	TGTGCCAGCAGTGGCTCACAGGGGCATCAGCCCCAGCATTTT
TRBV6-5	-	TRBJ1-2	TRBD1	CASSYSRTGVVGYTF	TGTGCCAGCAGTTACTCGAGGACAGGGGTCGTTGGCTACACCTTC
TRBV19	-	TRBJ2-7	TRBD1	CASSIGQGSYEQYF	TGTGCCAGTAGTATAGGACAGGGTTCCTACGAGCAGTACTTC
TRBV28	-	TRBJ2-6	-	CASSIRGSGANVLTF	TGTGCCAGCAGTATTCGGGGCTCTGGGGCCAACGTCCTGACTTTC
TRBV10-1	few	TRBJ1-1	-	CASSEFGGATEAFF	TGCGCCAGCAGTGAGTTCGGGGGTGCGACTGAAGCTTTCTTT
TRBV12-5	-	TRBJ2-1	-	CASGTIDTSAGNEQFF	TGTGCTAGTGGTACAATTGACACCTCAGCTGGCAATGAGCAGTTCTTC
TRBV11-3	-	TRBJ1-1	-	CASSQLPGPEAFF	TGTGCCAGCAGCCAACTTCCAGGGCCTGAAGCTTTCTTT
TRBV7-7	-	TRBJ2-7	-	CASSLGESGEQYF	TGTGCCAGCAGCTTAGGAGAGTCGGGGGAGCAGTACTTC
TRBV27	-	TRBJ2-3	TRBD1	CASSFYRGPLTDTQYF	TGTGCCAGCAGTTTTTACAGGGGACCCCTTACAGATACGCAGTATTTT
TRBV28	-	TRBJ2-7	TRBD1	CASNLQGRSYEQYF	TGTGCCAGCAACCTACAGGGGCGCTCCTACGAGCAGTACTTC
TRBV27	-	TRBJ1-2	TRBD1	CASRTRTGGVSHYGYTF	TGTGCCAGCAGGACTCGGACAGGGGGCGTTTCCCACTATGGCTACACCTTC
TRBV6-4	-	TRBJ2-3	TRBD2	CASSDSTSGGADTQYF	TGTGCCAGCAGTGACTCGACTAGCGGGGGGGCAGATACGCAGTATTTT
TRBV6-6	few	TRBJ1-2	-	CASSTTGSGYTF	TGTGCCAGCAGTACTACAGGGAGCGGCTACACCTTC
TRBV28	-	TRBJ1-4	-	CASSLGFLGRGNEKLFF	TGTGCCAGCAGTTTGGGGTTTCTAGGCAGGGGTAATGAAAAACTGTTTTTT
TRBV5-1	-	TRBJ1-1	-	CASSFREGNTEAFF	TGCGCCAGCAGCTTTAGGGAGGGCAACACTGAAGCTTTCTTT
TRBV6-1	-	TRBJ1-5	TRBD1	CASSAQDRGNQPQHF	TGTGCCAGCAGTGCTCAGGACAGGGGCAATCAGCCCCAGCATTTT
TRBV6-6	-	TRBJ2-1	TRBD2	CASSPLAGGLYNEQFF	TGTGCCAGCAGTCCACTAGCGGGGGGCTTGTACAATGAGCAGTTCTTC
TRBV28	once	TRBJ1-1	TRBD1	CASRGRGSGTAEAFF	TGTGCCAGCAGGGGCAGGGGCTCGGGGACAGCTGAAGCTTTCTTT
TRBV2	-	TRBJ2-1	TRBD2	CASSSGLAQFF	TGTGCCAGCAGCTCGGGACTAGCTCAGTTCTTC
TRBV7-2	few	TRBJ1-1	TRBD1	CASSLIWHRGRYTEAFF	TGTGCCAGCAGCTTAATCTGGCACAGGGGGCGCTATACTGAAGCTTTCTTT
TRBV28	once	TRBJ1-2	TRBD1	CASSSRTGGSANYGYTF	TGTGCCAGCAGTTCCCGGACAGGGGGGTCGGCTAACTATGGCTACACCTTC
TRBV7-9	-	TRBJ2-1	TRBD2	CASSLGLAGASYNEQFF	TGTGCCAGCAGCTTAGGACTAGCGGGGGCGTCCTACAATGAGCAGTTCTTC
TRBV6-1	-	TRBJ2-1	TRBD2	CASRAGGNEQFF	TGTGCCAGCAGAGCGGGAGGGAATGAGCAGTTCTTC
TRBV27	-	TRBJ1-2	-	CTSSPQDRNYGYTF	TGTACCAGCAGTCCACAGGACCGAAACTATGGCTACACCTTC
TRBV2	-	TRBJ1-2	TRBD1	CAKTPDRAYGYTF	TGTGCCAAGACCCCCGACAGGGCCTATGGCTACACCTTC
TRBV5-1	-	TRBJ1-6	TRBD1	CASSAYRGRDSPLHF	TGCGCCAGCAGCGCATACAGGGGCCGGGATTCACCCCTCCACTTT
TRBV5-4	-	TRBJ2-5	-	CASSLGGIETQYF	TGTGCCAGCAGCTTGGGGGGCATTGAGACCCAGTACTTC
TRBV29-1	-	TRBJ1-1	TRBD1	CSVEDRGETEAFF	TGCAGCGTTGAGGACAGGGGTGAAACTGAAGCTTTCTTT
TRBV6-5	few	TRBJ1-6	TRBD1	CASSGRDRDASPLHF	TGTGCCAGCAGTGGACGGGACAGGGACGCTTCACCCCTCCACTTT
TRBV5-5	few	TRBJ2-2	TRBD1	CASSLRRDRVTGELFF	TGTGCCAGCAGCCTAAGAAGGGACAGGGTCACCGGGGAGCTGTTTTTT
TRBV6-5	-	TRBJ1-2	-	CASSYASAHYGYTF	TGTGCCAGCAGTTACGCGTCTGCCCACTATGGCTACACCTTC
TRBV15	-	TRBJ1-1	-	CATSREASRGEAFF	TGTGCCACCAGCAGAGAGGCTTCGCGGGGGGAAGCTTTCTTT
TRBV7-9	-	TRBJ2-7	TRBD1	CASSLAGTGDSEQYF	TGTGCCAGCAGCTTAGCTGGGACAGGGGACTCCGAGCAGTACTTC
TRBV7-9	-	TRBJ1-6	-	CASSLTAGGSPLHF	TGTGCCAGCAGCTTAACGGCGGGCGGTTCACCCCTCCACTTT
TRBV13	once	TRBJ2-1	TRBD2	CASSPGGVSGGPGEQFF	TGTGCCAGCAGCCCCGGGGGGGTGAGCGGGGGGCCGGGGGAGCAGTTCTTC
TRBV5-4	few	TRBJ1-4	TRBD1	CASSSGQNEKLFF	TGTGCCAGCAGCTCGGGACAGAATGAAAAACTGTTTTTT
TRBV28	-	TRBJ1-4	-	CASLAGGVGEKLFF	TGTGCCAGCCTCGCCGGGGGGGTAGGGGAAAAACTGTTTTTT
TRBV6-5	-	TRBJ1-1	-	CASIRAGRGTEAFF	TGTGCCAGCATACGGGCAGGGCGTGGAACTGAAGCTTTCTTT
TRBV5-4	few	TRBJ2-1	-	CASSEANYNEQFF	TGTGCCAGCAGCGAAGCAAACTACAATGAGCAGTTCTTC
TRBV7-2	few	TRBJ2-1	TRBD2	CASSLSPLSGGARYNEQFF	TGTGCCAGCAGCTTATCTCCCCTGAGCGGGGGGGCCCGATACAATGAGCAGTTCTTC
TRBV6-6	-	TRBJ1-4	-	CASSYLTATNEKLFF	TGTGCCAGCAGTTACTTGACAGCAACTAATGAAAAACTGTTTTTT
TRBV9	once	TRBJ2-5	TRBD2	CASSARSREGSETQYF	TGTGCCAGCAGCGCCCGAAGTAGGGAGGGGTCAGAGACCCAGTACTTC
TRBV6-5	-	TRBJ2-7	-	CASIYPGVAYEQYF	TGTGCCAGCATCTACCCGGGAGTAGCCTACGAGCAGTACTTC
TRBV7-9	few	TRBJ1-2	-	CASSLVSVQIGYTF	TGTGCCAGCAGCTTAGTGTCCGTGCAGATCGGCTACACCTTC
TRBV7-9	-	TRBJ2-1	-	CASSLALNEQFF	TGTGCCAGCAGCTTAGCTCTCAATGAGCAGTTCTTC
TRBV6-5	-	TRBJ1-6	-	CASSPPTGRGSPLHF	TGTGCCAGCAGTCCCCCCACAGGCCGAGGCTCACCCCTCCACTTT
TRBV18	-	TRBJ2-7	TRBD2	CASSPVLAGGIEYEQYF	TGTGCCAGCTCACCAGTTCTAGCGGGGGGGATTGAATACGAGCAGTACTTC
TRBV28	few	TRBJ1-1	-	CASSLGGSMNTEAFF	TGTGCCAGCAGTTTAGGGGGGTCCATGAACACTGAAGCTTTCTTT
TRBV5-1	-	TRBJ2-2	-	CASSLTRQNTGELFF	TGCGCCAGCAGCTTGACGAGACAGAACACCGGGGAGCTGTTTTTT
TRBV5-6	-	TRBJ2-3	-	CASSWSPDTQYF	TGTGCCAGCAGCTGGAGCCCGGATACGCAGTATTTT
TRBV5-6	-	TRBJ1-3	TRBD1	CASRPTGAGNTIYF	TGTGCCAGCAGACCGACAGGGGCTGGAAACACCATATATTTT
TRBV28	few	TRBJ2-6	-	CASSLRVASGANVLTF	TGTGCCAGCAGTTTACGGGTGGCCTCTGGGGCCAACGTCCTGACTTTC